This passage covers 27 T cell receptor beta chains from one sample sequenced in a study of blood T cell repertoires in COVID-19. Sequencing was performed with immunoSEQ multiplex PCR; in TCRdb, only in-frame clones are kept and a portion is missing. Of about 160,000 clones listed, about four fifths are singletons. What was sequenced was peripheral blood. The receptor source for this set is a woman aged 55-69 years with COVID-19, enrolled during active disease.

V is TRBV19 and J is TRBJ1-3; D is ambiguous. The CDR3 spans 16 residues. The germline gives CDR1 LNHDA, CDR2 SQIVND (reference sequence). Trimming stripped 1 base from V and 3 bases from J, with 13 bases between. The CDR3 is CASSIGDEEFGNTIYF. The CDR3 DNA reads TGTGCCAGTAGTATAGGCGACGAGGAATTTGGAAACACCATATATTTT.

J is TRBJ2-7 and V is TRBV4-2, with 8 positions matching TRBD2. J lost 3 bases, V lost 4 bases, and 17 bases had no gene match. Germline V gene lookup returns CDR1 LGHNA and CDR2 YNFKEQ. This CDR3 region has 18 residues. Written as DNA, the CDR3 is TGTGCCAGCAGCCCCATCGGGGGGGTCGGTCTAGCGGGCTACGAGCAGTACTTC. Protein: CASSPIGGVGLAGYEQYF.

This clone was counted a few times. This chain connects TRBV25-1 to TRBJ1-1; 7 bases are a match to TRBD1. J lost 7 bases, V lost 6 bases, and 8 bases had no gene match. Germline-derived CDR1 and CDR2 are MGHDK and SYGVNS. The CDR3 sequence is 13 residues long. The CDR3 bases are TGTGCCAGCAGCCGCGGGACAGCACTTGAAGCTTTCTTT. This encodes CASSRGTALEAFF.

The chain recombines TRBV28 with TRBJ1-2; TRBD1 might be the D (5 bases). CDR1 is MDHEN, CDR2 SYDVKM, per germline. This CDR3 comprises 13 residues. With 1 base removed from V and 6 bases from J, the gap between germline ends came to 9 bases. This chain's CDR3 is CASSLSVGHGYTF. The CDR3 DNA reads TGTGCCAGCAGTTTATCCGTGGGGCATGGCTACACCTTC.

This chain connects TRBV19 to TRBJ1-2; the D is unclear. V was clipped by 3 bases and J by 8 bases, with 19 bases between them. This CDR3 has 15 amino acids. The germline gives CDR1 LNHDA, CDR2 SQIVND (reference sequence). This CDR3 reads CASSIRGKAIGGYTF. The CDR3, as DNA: TGTGCCAGTAGTATTCGCGGGAAGGCGATCGGGGGCTACACCTTC.

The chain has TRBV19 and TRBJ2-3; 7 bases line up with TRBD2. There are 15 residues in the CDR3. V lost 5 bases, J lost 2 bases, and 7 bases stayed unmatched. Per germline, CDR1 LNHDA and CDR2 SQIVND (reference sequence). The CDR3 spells CASSPSAGATDTQYF. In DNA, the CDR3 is TGTGCCAGTAGTCCATCCGCGGGAGCCACAGATACGCAGTATTTT.

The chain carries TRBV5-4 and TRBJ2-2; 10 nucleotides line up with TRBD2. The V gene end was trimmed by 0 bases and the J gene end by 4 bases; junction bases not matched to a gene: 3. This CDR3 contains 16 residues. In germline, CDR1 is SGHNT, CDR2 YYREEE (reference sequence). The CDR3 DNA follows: TGTGCCAGCAGCTTGGCAAGCGGGGGGGCCACCGGGGAGCTGTTTTTT. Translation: CASSLASGGATGELFF.

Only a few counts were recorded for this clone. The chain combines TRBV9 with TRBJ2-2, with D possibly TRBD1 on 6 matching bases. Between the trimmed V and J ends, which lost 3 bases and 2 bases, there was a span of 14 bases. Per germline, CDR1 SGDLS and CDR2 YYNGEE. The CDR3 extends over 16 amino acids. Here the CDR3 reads CASSERGIRNTGELFF. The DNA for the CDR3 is TGTGCCAGCAGCGAGAGGGGGATCCGAAACACCGGGGAGCTGTTTTTT.

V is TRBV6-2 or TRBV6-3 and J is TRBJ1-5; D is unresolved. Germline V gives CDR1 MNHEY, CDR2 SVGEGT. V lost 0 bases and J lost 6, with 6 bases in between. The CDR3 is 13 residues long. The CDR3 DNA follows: TGTGCCAGCAGTTACTCGGTGGCTCAGCCCCAGCATTTT. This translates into CASSYSVAQPQHF.

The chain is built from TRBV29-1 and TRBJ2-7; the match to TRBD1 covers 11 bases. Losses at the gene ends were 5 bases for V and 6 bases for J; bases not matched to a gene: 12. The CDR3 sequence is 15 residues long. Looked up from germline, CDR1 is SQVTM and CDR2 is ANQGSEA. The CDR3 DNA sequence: TGCAGCGTTAGGACAGGGGGCTTCTCCTATGGCGAGCAGTACTTC. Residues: CSVRTGGFSYGEQYF.

The CDR3 region is CASSLTGQYYEQYF. CDR3 bases: TGTGCCAGCAGCTTAACCGGACAGTACTACGAGCAGTACTTC. The chain employs TRBV7-3 and TRBJ2-7, with D possibly TRBD1 on 6 matching bases. Germline V gene data show CDR1 as SGHTA and CDR2 as FQGTGA. The V end lost 0 bases, the J end lost 3 bases, and 9 bases lay between the germline ends. This CDR3 region has 14 residues.

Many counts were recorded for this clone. Here the CDR3 reads CASSPGLAPSYEQYF. The CDR3 DNA reads TGTGCCAGCAGCCCAGGCCTAGCGCCTTCCTACGAGCAGTACTTC. The chain couples TRBV28 to TRBJ2-7; D perhaps matches TRBD2 (6 bases). V was shortened by 6 bases and J by 1 base, with 16 bases between the two germline ends. CDR1 is MDHEN and CDR2 is SYDVKM in the germline V gene. The CDR3 is 15 residues long.

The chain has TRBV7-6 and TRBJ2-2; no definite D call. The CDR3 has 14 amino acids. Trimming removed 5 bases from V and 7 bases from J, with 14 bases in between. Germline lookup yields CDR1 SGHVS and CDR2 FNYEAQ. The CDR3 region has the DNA TGTGCCAGCAGCCCCTTTAATGAGGACGGGGAGCTGTTTTTT. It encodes CASSPFNEDGELFF.

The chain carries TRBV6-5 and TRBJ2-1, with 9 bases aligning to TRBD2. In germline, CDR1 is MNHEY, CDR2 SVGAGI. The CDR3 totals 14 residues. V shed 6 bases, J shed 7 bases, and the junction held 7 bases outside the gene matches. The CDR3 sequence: CASRGTSRGNEQFF. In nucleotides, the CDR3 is TGTGCCAGCAGAGGGACTAGCCGAGGGAATGAGCAGTTCTTC.

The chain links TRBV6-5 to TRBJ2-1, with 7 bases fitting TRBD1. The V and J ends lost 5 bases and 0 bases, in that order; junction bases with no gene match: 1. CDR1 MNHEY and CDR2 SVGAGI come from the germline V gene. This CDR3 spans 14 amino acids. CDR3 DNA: TGTGCCAGCAGTACAGGGGTCTCCTACAATGAGCAGTTCTTC. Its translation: CASSTGVSYNEQFF.

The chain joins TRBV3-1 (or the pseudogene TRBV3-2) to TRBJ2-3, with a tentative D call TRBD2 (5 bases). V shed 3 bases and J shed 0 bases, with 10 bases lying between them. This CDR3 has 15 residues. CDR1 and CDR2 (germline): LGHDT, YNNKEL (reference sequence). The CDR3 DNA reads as TGTGCCAGCAGCCAGCCGGGAATTAGCACAGATACGCAGTATTTT. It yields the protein CASSQPGISTDTQYF.

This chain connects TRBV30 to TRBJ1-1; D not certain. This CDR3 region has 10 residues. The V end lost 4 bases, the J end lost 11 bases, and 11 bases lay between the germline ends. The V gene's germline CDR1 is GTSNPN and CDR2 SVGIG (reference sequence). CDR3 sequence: CAWMRLEAFF. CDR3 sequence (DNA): TGTGCCTGGATGAGATTGGAGGCTTTCTTT.

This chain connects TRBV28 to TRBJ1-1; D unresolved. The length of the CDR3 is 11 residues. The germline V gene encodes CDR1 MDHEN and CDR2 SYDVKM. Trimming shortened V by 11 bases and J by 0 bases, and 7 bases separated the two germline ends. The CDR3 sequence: CAAAMNTEAFF. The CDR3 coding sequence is TGTGCCGCGGCTATGAACACTGAAGCTTTCTTT.

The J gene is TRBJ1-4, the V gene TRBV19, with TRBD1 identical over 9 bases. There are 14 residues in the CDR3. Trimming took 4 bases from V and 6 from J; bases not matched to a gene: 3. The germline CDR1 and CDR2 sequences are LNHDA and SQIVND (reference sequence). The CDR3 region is CASSTGDRDEKLFF. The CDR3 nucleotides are TGTGCCAGTAGTACAGGGGACAGGGATGAAAAACTGTTTTTT.

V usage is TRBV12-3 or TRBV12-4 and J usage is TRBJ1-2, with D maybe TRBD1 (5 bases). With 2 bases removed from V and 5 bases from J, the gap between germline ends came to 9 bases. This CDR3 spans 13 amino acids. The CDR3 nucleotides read TGTGCCAGCAGTTTAATGGCAGGGTATGGCTACACCTTC. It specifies CASSLMAGYGYTF.

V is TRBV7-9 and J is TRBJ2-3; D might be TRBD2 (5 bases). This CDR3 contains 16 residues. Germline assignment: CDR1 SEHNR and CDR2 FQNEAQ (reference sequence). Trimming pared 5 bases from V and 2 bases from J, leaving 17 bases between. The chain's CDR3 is CASSTRGRTFTDTQYF. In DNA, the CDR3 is TGTGCCAGCAGCACCCGCGGGCGGACTTTCACAGATACGCAGTATTTT. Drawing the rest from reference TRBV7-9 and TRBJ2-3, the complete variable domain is DTGVSQNPRHKITKRGQNVTFRCDPISEHNRLYWYRQTLGQGPEFLTYFQNEAQLEKSRLLSDRFSAERPKGSFSTLEIQRTEQGDSAMYLCASSTRGRTFTDTQYFGPGTRLTVL.

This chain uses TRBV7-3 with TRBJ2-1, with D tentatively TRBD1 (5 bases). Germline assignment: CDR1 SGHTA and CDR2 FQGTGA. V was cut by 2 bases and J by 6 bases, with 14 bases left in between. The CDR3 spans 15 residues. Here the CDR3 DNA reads TGTGCCAGCAGCTTAGCGGTTGGGGCCCCCAATGAGCAGTTCTTC. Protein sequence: CASSLAVGAPNEQFF.

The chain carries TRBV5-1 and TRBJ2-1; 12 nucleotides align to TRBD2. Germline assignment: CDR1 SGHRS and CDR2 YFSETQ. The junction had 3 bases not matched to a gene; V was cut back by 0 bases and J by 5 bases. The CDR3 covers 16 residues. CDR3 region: CASSLAGLAGHNEQFF. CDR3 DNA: TGCGCCAGCAGCTTGGCCGGACTAGCGGGGCACAATGAGCAGTTCTTC. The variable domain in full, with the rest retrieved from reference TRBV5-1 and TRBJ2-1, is KAGVTQTPRYLIKTRGQQVTLSCSPISGHRSVSWYQQTPGQGLQFLFEYFSETQRNKGNFPGRFSGRQFSNSRSEMNVSTLELGDSALYLCASSLAGLAGHNEQFFGPGTRLTVL.

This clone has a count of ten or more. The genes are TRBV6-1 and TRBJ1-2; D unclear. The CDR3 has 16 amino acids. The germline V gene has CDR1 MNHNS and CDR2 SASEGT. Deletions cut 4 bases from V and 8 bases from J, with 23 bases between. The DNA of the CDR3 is TGTGCCAGCAGTGGAGGGAGCTCCCCCAAGTCGAGAGGCTACACCTTC. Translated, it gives CASSGGSSPKSRGYTF.

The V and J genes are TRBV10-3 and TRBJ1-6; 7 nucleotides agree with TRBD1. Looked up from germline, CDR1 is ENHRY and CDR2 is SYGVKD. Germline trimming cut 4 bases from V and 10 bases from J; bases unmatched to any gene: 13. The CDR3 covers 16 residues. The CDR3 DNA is TGTGCCATCAGTGGGGGAGCAGGGGGTCTTTGGTCACCCCTCCACTTT. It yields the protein CAISGGAGGLWSPLHF.

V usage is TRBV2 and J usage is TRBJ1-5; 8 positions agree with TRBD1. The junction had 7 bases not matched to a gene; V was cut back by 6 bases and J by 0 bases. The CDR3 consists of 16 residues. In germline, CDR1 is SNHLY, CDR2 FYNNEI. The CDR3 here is CASRPHRGVSNQPQHF. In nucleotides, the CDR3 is TGTGCCAGCAGACCTCACAGGGGGGTTAGCAATCAGCCCCAGCATTTT.

The CDR3 coding sequence is TGTGCCAGCAGCTCGACTCTAGCGGGAAGGTACAATGAGCAGTTCTTC. Encoded protein: CASSSTLAGRYNEQFF. The rearrangement uses TRBV7-2 and TRBJ2-1, with 9 bases lining up with TRBD2. CDR1 and CDR2 (germline): SGHTA, FQGNSA. V lost 4 bases and J lost 4; bases outside the gene matches: 8. The CDR3 is made up of 16 amino acids.